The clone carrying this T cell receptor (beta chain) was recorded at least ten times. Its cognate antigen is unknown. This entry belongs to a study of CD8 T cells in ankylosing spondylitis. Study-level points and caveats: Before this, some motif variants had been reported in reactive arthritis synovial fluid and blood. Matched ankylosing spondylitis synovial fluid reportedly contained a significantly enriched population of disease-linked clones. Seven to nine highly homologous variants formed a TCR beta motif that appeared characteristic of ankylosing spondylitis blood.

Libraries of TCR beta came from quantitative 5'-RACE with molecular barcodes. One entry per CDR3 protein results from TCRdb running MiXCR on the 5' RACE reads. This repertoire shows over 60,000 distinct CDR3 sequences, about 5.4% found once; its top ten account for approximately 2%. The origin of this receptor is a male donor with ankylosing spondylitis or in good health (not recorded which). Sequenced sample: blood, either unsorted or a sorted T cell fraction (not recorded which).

The CDR3: CASSWTGDNEKLFF. CDR3 DNA: TGTGCCAGCAGTTGGACAGGAGATAATGAAAAACTGTTTTTT. The J gene is TRBJ1-4, the V gene TRBV28, with 7 positions matching TRBD1. The germline gives CDR1 MDHEN, CDR2 SYDVKM. Trimming removed 4 bases from V and 4 bases from J; junction bases left unmatched: 3. CDR3 length equals 14 residues.